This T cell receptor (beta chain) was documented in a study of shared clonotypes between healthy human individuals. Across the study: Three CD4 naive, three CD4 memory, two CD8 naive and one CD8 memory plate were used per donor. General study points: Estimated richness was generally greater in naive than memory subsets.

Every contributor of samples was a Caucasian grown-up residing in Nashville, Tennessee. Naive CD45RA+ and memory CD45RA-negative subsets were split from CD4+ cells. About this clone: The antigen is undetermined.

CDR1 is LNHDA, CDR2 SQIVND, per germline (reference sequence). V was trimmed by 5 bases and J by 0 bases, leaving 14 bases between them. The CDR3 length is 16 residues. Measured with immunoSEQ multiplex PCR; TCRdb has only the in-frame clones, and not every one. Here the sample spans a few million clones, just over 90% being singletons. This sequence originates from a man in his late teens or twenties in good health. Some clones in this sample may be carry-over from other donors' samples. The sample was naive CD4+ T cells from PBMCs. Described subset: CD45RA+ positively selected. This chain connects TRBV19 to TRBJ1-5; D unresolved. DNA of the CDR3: TGTGCCAGTAGTTCGGGTGGGATCTATAGCAATCAGCCCCAGCATTTT. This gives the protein CASSSGGIYSNQPQHF.